Following are 25 T cell receptor beta chains from one sample sequenced in a study of response to subunit inactivated influenza vaccine. TCRdb reanalysed the RT-PCR reads using MiXCR and keeps one entry per CDR3 protein. The table shows about 620,000 distinct CDR3 sequences, with 12% occurring only once. The sequences come from PBMCs from blood, collected on the day of vaccination. These receptors were collected from a man between 45 and 60 years old who received an inactivated influenza vaccine.

About this clonotype itself: With a much larger clone just one base away, this may be a read error. The CDR3 region has the DNA TGCGCCAGCAGCAAGGACAGGAGCTCCTACGAGCAGTACTTC. This translates into CASSKDRSSYEQYF. V is TRBV5-1 and J is TRBJ2-7; 7 nucleotides align to TRBD1. The CDR3 covers 14 residues. The V segment lost 4 bases and the J segment 0 bases; nucleotides outside the gene matches: 4. The germline gives CDR1 SGHRS, CDR2 YFSETQ.

The J gene is TRBJ2-1, the V gene TRBV15; D is perhaps TRBD1 (6 bases). Looked up from germline, CDR1 is LNHNV and CDR2 is YYDKDF (reference sequence). Between the trimmed V and J ends, which lost 9 bases and 6 bases, there was a span of 15 bases. The CDR3 runs to 13 residues. In DNA form, the CDR3 reads TGTGCCACTAAACCGGGACAATCCAATGAGCAGTTCTTC. Its protein is CATKPGQSNEQFF.

This clonotype was seen a handful of times. The chain recombines TRBV20-1 with TRBJ2-1, with 9 bases that match TRBD2. Per germline, CDR1 DFQATT and CDR2 SNEGSKA (reference sequence). Trimming cost V 8 bases and J 9 bases; bases outside gene matches: 8. This CDR3 has 12 residues. The CDR3 is CSSYSGRGEQFF. The CDR3 coding sequence is TGCAGTTCGTATAGCGGGAGAGGTGAGCAGTTCTTC.

This clonotype has at least ten counts. The junction differs from germline at one of its ends, possibly a read error. The chain has TRBV12-3 or TRBV12-4 and TRBJ2-7; a possible D gene is TRBD1 (5 bases). The length of the CDR3 is 12 residues. This chain's CDR3 is CASSFSGAGKRF. CDR3 sequence (DNA): TGTGCCAGCAGTTTCTCTGGGGCAGGGAAACGGTTC.

Here the CDR3 DNA reads TGTGCCAGCAGCTTACCCAGGGGGCAGGATACGCAGTATTTT. Translating it yields CASSLPRGQDTQYF. V gene TRBV7-9 combines with J gene TRBJ2-3, with 8 nucleotides matching TRBD1. CDR3 size: 14 residues. Germline trimming cut 2 bases from V and 6 bases from J; bases unmatched to any gene: 4. CDR1 SEHNR and CDR2 FQNEAQ come from the germline V gene (reference sequence).

In regard to this clonotype: No conserved phenylalanine or tryptophan ends this CDR3, so it is likely a read error. The chain is built from TRBV29-1 and TRBJ2-3; D is possibly TRBD1 (6 bases). CDR1 is SQVTM, CDR2 ANQGSEA, per germline. V was trimmed by 8 bases and J by 1 base, leaving 16 bases between them. The CDR3 sequence is 14 residues long. CDR3 sequence (DNA): TGCAGCCTCAAGGAGGCAGGGGGCACAGATACGCAGTATCTT. The encoded protein is CSLKEAGGTDTQYL.

This clonotype was counted a few times. The chain links TRBV29-1 to TRBJ2-1; the match to TRBD2 covers 10 bases. The CDR3 runs to 16 residues. CDR1 is SQVTM, CDR2 ANQGSEA, per germline. With V trimmed by 1 base and J by 8 bases, 11 bases remained unmatched. CDR3 in DNA: TGCAGCGTTGAAGGGGCTAGCGGGAGACTGGGCGATGAGCAGTTCTTC. Translation: CSVEGASGRLGDEQFF.

This clonotype was seen repeatedly, ten times or more. The rearrangement uses TRBV10-3 and TRBJ2-1, with 8 bases identical to TRBD2. The CDR3 runs 14 residues. Germline values: CDR1 ENHRY, CDR2 SYGVKD. V lost 8 bases to trimming and J lost 6 bases; unmatched junction nucleotides: 9. CDR3 coding DNA: TGTGCCATCCGTAGCACACTAGCGGCCAATGAGCAGTTCTTC. Amino acids: CAIRSTLAANEQFF.

This clonotype has just a few counts. The chain uses TRBV30 and TRBJ2-7, with unresolved D. The CDR3 is made up of 16 amino acids. Germline CDR1 GTSNPN, CDR2 SVGIG (reference sequence). The germline V and J ends were trimmed by 3 bases and 4 bases, with 22 bases remaining between them. CDR3 region: CAWRLTYSFVGYEQYF. The DNA for the CDR3 is TGTGCCTGGAGACTGACCTACTCGTTCGTCGGGTACGAGCAGTACTTC. Filled out from reference TRBV30 and TRBJ2-7, the complete variable domain reads SQTIHQWPATLVQPVGSPLSLECTVEGTSNPNLYWYRQAAGRGLQLLFYSVGIGQISSEVPQNLSASRPQDRQFILSSKKLLLSDSGFYLCAWRLTYSFVGYEQYFGPGTRLTVT.

The CDR3 DNA sequence: TGTGCCAGCAGTCTCGTCCCCGAGGGGTACGAGCAGTACTTC. Its translation is CASSLVPEGYEQYF. V is TRBV28 and J is TRBJ2-7, with D perhaps being TRBD1 or TRBD2 (5 bases each). Germline V gene lookup returns CDR1 MDHEN and CDR2 SYDVKM. Trimming stripped 5 bases from V and 4 bases from J, with 15 bases between. This CDR3 has 14 amino acids.

This clonotype was counted a few times. The chain employs TRBV9 and TRBJ2-1; 7 bases align to TRBD2. CDR1 SGDLS and CDR2 YYNGEE come from the germline V gene. The CDR3 is 16 amino acids. V shed 0 bases and J 3 bases; nucleotides not matched to a gene: 6. The DNA for the CDR3 is TGTGCCAGCAGCGTAGCTTCCCCGGGAGGCTACAATGAGCAGTTCTTC. Its translation: CASSVASPGGYNEQFF.

This clonotype came up many times. This chain connects TRBV28 to TRBJ2-5; 8 bases agree with TRBD2. Germline-derived CDR1 and CDR2 are MDHEN and SYDVKM. The CDR3 is 15 amino acids. The ends lost 2 bases at V and 7 bases at J; junction bases unmatched: 9. The CDR3 sequence is CASSLDPGGLGTQYF. CDR3 in DNA: TGTGCCAGCAGTTTAGACCCCGGGGGACTAGGGACCCAGTACTTC.

This chain joins TRBV7-8 and TRBJ2-5; no definite D call. There are 12 residues in the CDR3. Germline V lookup: CDR1 SGHVS, CDR2 FQNEAQ. The V end was cut by 1 base, the J end by 5 bases, with 5 bases between. DNA for the CDR3: TGTGCCAGCAGCTTAGAGTGGGAGACCCAGTACTTC. Residues: CASSLEWETQYF.

This rearrangement joins TRBV5-1 to TRBJ2-2; possible D gene TRBD1, 6 bases. Trimming cost V 4 bases and J 4 bases, with 17 bases left between them. The V gene's germline CDR1 is SGHRS and CDR2 YFSETQ. The CDR3 runs to 16 residues. The CDR3 nucleotides are TGCGCCAGCAGCCCTAGGGCCCCCAGGGGCACCGGGGAGCTGTTTTTT. Translating it yields CASSPRAPRGTGELFF.

This clonotype was counted ten times or more. CDR3 region: CASSPSTSGSNTGELFF. DNA of the CDR3: TGTGCCAGCTCACCTTCGACTAGCGGGTCGAACACCGGGGAGCTGTTTTTT. The chain joins TRBV18 to TRBJ2-2; 10 bases agree with TRBD2. V shed 3 bases, J shed 0 bases, and the junction held 4 bases outside the gene matches. Germline V gives CDR1 KGHSH, CDR2 LQKENI. The CDR3 is 17 amino acids. The full variable domain, in which reference TRBV18 and TRBJ2-2 provide the parts outside the CDR3, is NAGVMQNPRHLVRRRGQEARLRCSPMKGHSHVYWYRQLPEEGLKFMVYLQKENIIDESGMPKERFSAEFPKEGPSILRIQQVVRGDSAAYFCASSPSTSGSNTGELFFGEGSRLTVL.

The rearrangement links TRBV5-1 to TRBJ2-7, with D tentatively TRBD2 (5 bases). The CDR3 sequence is 13 residues long. Germline V gene sequence: CDR1 SGHRS, CDR2 YFSETQ. Trimming cost V 0 bases and J 6 bases, with 10 bases left between them. CDR3 sequence reads: CASSLASGSEQYF. CDR3 DNA sequence: TGCGCCAGCAGCTTGGCGTCGGGGAGCGAGCAGTACTTC.

This clonotype occurred a few times. J is TRBJ2-1 and V is TRBV5-5; TRBD2 might be the D (6 bases). The germline CDR1 and CDR2 sequences are SGHKS and YYEKEE (reference sequence). V was clipped by 0 bases and J by 6 bases, with 13 bases between them. CDR3 length: 15 amino acids. CDR3 sequence reads: CASSLAAGLSNEQFF. The DNA of the CDR3 is TGTGCCAGCAGCTTGGCTGCGGGACTTAGCAATGAGCAGTTCTTC.

V usage is TRBV9 and J usage is TRBJ2-1; D uncertain. This CDR3 has 12 amino acids. Germline lookup yields CDR1 SGDLS and CDR2 YYNGEE. The V and J ends lost 3 bases and 7 bases respectively, with 8 bases between them. CDR3 coding DNA: TGTGCCAGCAGCGAGGGTACAAATGAGCAGTTCTTC. It is translated as CASSEGTNEQFF. Drawing the rest from reference TRBV9 and TRBJ2-1, the complete variable domain is DSGVTQTPKHLITATGQRVTLRCSPRSGDLSVYWYQQSLDQGLQFLIQYYNGEERAKGNILERFSAQQFPDLHSELNLSSLELGDSALYFCASSEGTNEQFFGPGTRLTVL.

This chain links TRBV28 with TRBJ2-3; 9 bases are shared with TRBD1. This CDR3 comprises 15 residues. CDR1 is MDHEN, CDR2 SYDVKM, per germline. The CDR3 here is CATSTGGRGTDTQYF. CDR3 DNA sequence: TGTGCAACATCAACAGGGGGCAGAGGGACAGATACGCAGTATTTT.

This clonotype has ten or more counts. This chain uses TRBV29-1 with TRBJ2-7, with D unclear. CDR1 and CDR2 from the germline V gene are SQVTM and ANQGSEA. The CDR3 has 13 amino acids. The V gene lost 3 bases and the J gene lost 0 bases, with 9 bases spanning the gap. CDR3 sequence: CSVDVGSSYEQYF. The CDR3 region has the DNA TGCAGCGTTGACGTGGGCAGCTCCTACGAGCAGTACTTC.

V usage is TRBV19 and J usage is TRBJ2-1; D gene unclear. The V end was cut by 3 bases, the J end by 9 bases, with 9 bases between. The length of the CDR3 is 12 residues. CDR1 and CDR2 (germline): LNHDA, SQIVND (reference sequence). The CDR3, as DNA: TGTGCCAGTAGTATTCGGCGGAGTGAGCAGTTCTTC. Protein product: CASSIRRSEQFF.

With regard to this clonotype: Possible read error: a much larger clone is one base away. The V and J genes are TRBV20-1 and TRBJ1-4; 8 bases agree with TRBD1. The CDR3 sequence is 14 residues long. The germline CDR1 and CDR2 sequences are DFQATT and SNEGSKA (reference sequence). This CDR3 reads CSASRGQGYEKMFF. Written as DNA, the CDR3 is TGCAGTGCTAGTAGAGGACAGGGCTATGAAAAAATGTTTTTT.

This clonotype was detected many times. The chain couples TRBV12-3 or TRBV12-4 to TRBJ1-6, with a tentative D call TRBD1 (5 bases). V lost 5 bases to trimming and J lost 0 bases, with 5 bases between them. CDR3 length: 14 amino acids. The CDR3 spells CASSDSSYNSPLHF. DNA of the CDR3: TGTGCCAGCAGTGACAGCTCCTATAATTCACCCCTCCACTTT.

The chain links TRBV5-6 to TRBJ1-4; 7 positions agree with TRBD1. The CDR3 is made up of 17 amino acids. The junction had 8 bases not matched to a gene; V was cut back by 3 bases and J by 0 bases. Per germline, CDR1 SGHDT and CDR2 YYEEEE. CDR3 residues: CASSSIGGGSTNEKLFF. CDR3 nucleotide sequence: TGTGCCAGCAGCTCGATTGGAGGGGGCTCAACTAATGAAAAACTGTTTTTT. Based on the CDR3 plus reference TRBV5-6 and TRBJ1-4, the full variable domain is DAGVTQSPTHLIKTRGQQVTLRCSPKSGHDTVSWYQQALGQGPQFIFQYYEEEERQRGNFPDRFSGHQFPNYSSELNVNALLLGDSALYLCASSSIGGGSTNEKLFFGSGTQLSVL.

At least ten counts were recorded for this clonotype. The chain has TRBV6-1 and TRBJ1-1; TRBD1 agrees at 8 bases. Germline V gene data show CDR1 as MNHNS and CDR2 as SASEGT. V dropped 5 bases and J dropped 11; count of bases not matched to a gene: 10. The CDR3 is 13 amino acids. CDR3 loop: CASSRTGPVNAFF. CDR3 bases: TGTGCCAGCAGTCGGACAGGGCCGGTAAATGCTTTCTTT.